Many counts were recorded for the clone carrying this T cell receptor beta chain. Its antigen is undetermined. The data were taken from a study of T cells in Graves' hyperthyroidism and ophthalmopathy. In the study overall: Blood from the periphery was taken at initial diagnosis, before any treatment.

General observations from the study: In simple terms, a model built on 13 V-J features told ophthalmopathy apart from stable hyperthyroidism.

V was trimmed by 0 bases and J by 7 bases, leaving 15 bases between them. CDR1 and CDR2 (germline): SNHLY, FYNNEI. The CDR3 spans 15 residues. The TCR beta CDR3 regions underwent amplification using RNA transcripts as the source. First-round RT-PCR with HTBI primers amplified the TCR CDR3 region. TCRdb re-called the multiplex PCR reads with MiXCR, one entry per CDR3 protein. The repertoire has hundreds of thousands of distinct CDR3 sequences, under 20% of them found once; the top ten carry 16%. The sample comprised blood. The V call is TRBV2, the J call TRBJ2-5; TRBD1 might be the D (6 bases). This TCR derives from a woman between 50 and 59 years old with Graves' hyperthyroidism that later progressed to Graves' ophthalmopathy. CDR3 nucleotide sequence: TGTGCCAGCAGTGAAGCGCCCAGGGGCCAGGTGACCCAGTACTTC. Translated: CASSEAPRGQVTQYF.